This TCR beta chain was captured in a study of blood T cell repertoires in COVID-19. About the research overall: Sources were T cells, B-cell-depleted T cells, or PBMCs; the material itself was cDNA or gDNA.

Produced via immunoSEQ multiplex PCR; TCRdb's table is partial and in-frame only. The data hold roughly 140,000 clones, with over 75% observed a single time. CDR3 length: 12 residues. Germline lookup yields CDR1 SQVTM and CDR2 ANQGSEA. Trimming removed 7 bases from V and 0 bases from J, with 9 bases in between. The material sequenced was peripheral blood. The clonotype comes from a woman aged 55-69 years with COVID-19, enrolled during active disease. V usage is TRBV29-1 and J usage is TRBJ1-1; a possible D gene is TRBD1 (6 bases). This chain's CDR3 is CSGGQMNTEAFF. CDR3 DNA sequence: TGCAGCGGTGGACAGATGAACACTGAAGCTTTCTTT.